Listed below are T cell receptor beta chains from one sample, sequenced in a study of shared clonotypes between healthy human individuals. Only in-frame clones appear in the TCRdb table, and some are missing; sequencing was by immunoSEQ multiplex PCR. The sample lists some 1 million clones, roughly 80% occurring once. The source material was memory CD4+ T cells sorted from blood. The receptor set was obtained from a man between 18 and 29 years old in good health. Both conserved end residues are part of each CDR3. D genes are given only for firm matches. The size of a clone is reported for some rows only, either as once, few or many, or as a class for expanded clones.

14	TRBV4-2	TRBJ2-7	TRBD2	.	CASSQDPSGREQYF	TGTGCCAGCAGCCAAGACCCTAGCGGCCGCGAGCAGTACTTC
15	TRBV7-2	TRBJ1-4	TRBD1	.	CASSPIRTGNEKLFF	TGTGCCAGCAGCCCTATTAGGACAGGGAATGAAAAACTGTTTTTT
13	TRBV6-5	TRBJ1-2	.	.	CASKWGGRDGYTF	TGTGCCAGCAAGTGGGGCGGGCGGGATGGCTACACCTTC
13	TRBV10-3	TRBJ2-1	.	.	CAIRPPQDDEQFF	TGTGCCATCAGGCCTCCTCAAGACGATGAGCAGTTCTTC
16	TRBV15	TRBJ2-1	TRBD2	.	CATSRGYSGGEAEQFF	TGTGCCACCAGCAGAGGATATAGCGGGGGGGAGGCCGAGCAGTTCTTC
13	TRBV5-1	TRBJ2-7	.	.	CASSHVPTYEQYF	TGCGCCAGCAGCCACGTTCCTACCTACGAGCAGTACTTC
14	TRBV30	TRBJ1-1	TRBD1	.	CAWSGTGGITEAFF	TGTGCCTGGAGCGGGACAGGGGGGATCACTGAAGCTTTCTTT
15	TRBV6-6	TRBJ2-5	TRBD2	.	CASTRGLADQETQYF	TGTGCCAGCACAAGAGGACTAGCGGACCAAGAGACCCAGTACTTC
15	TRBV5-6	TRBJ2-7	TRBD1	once	CASTPRDRGFYEQYF	TGTGCCAGCACCCCGCGGGACAGGGGGTTCTACGAGCAGTACTTC
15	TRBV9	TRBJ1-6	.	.	CASRGGSSYNSPLHF	TGTGCCAGCCGGGGGGGTAGCTCCTATAATTCACCCCTCCACTTT